The clone carrying this T cell receptor (beta chain) showed up just a few times. This sample was taken from a study of beta chain features in type 1 diabetes. Expressed TCRB transcripts were sequenced because the entire RNA isolate underwent reverse transcription. This table comes from immunoSEQ multiplex PCR, and its TCRdb copy is limited to in-frame clones, with some not included. The data show under 400,000 clones, around 12% seen once. Purity above 95% was achieved in all sorted populations. The germline gives CDR1 SGHAT, CDR2 FQNNGV. The CDR3 totals 17 residues. The ends were cut back, 0 bases at V and 0 bases at J, with 9 bases in the middle.

The sequence was collected from a man between 18 and 29 years old in good health. The rearrangement links TRBV11-2 to TRBJ2-6; D is unresolved. Sequencing was carried out using naive CD4+ T cells from blood. DNA for the CDR3: TGTGCCAGCAGCTTAGATGCGATTTCCTCTGGGGCCAACGTCCTGACTTTC. It is translated as CASSLDAISSGANVLTF. Supplemented by reference TRBV11-2 and TRBJ2-6, the full variable domain reads EAGVAQSPRYKIIEKRQSVAFWCNPISGHATLYWYQQILGQGPKLLIQFQNNGVVDDSQLPKDRFSAERLKGVDSTLKIQPAKLEDSAVYLCASSLDAISSGANVLTFGAGSRLTVL.